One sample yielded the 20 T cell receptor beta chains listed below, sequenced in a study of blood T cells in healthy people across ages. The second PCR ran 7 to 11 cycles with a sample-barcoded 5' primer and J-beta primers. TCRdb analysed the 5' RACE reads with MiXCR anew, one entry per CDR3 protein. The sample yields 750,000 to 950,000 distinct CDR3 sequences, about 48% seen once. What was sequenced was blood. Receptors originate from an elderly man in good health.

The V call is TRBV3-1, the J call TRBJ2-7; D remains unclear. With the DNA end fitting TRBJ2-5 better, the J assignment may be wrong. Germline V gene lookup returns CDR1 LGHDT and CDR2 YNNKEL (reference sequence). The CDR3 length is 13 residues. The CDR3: CASSHVTAETQYF. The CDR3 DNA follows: TGTGCCAGCAGCCATGTTACAGCAGAGACCCAGTACTTC.

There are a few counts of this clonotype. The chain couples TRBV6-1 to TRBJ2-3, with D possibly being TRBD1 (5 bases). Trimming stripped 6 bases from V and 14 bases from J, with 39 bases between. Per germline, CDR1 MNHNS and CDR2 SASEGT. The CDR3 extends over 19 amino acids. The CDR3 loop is CASRTVTLTPSLPHRYAYF. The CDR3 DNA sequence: TGTGCCAGCAGGACAGTCACCCTGACCCCATCTCTTCCGCACAGATACGCGTATTTT.

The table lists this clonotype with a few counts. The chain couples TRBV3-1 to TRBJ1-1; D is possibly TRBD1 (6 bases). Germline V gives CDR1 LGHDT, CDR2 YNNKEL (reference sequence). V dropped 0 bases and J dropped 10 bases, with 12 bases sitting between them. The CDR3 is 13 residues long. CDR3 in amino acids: CASSQDRDKGAFF. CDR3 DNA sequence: TGTGCCAGCAGCCAAGATCGGGACAAAGGAGCTTTCTTT.

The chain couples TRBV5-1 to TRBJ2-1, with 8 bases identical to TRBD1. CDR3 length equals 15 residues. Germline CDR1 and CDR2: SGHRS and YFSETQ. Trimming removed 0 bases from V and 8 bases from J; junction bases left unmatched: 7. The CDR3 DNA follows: TGCGCCAGCAGCTTGGAGGCAGGGGGCTTAGATGAGCAGTTCTTC. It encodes CASSLEAGGLDEQFF.

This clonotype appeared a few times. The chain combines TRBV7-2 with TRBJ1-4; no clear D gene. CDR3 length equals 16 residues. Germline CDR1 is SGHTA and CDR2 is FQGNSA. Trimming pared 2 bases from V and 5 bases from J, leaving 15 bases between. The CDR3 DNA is TGTGCCAGCAGCTTACCCCCGGTTGGGTGGAATGAAAAACTGTTTTTT. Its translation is CASSLPPVGWNEKLFF. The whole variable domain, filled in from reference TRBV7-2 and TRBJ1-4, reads GAGVSQSPSNKVTEKGKDVELRCDPISGHTALYWYRQSLGQGLEFLIYFQGNSAPDKSGLPSDRFSAERTGGSVSTLTIQRTQQEDSAVYLCASSLPPVGWNEKLFFGSGTQLSVL.

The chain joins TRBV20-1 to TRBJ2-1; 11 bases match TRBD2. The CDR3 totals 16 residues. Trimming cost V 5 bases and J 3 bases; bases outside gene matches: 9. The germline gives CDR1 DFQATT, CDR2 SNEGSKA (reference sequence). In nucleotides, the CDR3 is TGCAGTGCTCGCGATAGCGGGAGGGCGGGCTACAATGAGCAGTTCTTC. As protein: CSARDSGRAGYNEQFF.

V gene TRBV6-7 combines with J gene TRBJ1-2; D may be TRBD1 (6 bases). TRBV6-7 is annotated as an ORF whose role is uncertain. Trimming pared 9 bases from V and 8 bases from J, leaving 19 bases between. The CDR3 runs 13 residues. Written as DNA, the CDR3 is TGTGCCAGTTCAGCCCCGGGGGCGGTCGGCTACACCTTC. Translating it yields CASSAPGAVGYTF.

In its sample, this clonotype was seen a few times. In DNA form, the CDR3 reads TGTGCCAGCAGACGACAGGGGGCCAACAAAAACATTCAGTACTTC. This codes for CASRRQGANKNIQYF. The chain has TRBV6-5 and TRBJ2-4, with TRBD1 matching over 10 bases. The CDR3 spans 15 residues. V shed 6 bases and J 3 bases; nucleotides not matched to a gene: 5. From germline, CDR1 is MNHEY and CDR2 SVGAGI.

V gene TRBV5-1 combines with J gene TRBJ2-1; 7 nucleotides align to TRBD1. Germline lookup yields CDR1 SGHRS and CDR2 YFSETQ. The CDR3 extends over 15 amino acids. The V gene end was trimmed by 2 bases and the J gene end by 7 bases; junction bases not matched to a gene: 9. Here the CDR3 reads CASSFGRGFNNEQFF. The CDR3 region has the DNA TGCGCCAGCAGCTTCGGCAGGGGGTTTAATAATGAGCAGTTCTTC. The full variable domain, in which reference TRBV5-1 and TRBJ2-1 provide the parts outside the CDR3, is KAGVTQTPRYLIKTRGQQVTLSCSPISGHRSVSWYQQTPGQGLQFLFEYFSETQRNKGNFPGRFSGRQFSNSRSEMNVSTLELGDSALYLCASSFGRGFNNEQFFGPGTRLTVL.

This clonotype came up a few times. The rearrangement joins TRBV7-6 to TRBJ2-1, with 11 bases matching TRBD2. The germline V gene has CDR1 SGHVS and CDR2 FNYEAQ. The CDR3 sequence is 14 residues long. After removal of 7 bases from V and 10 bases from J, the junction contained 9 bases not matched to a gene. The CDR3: CASKIIAGGGEQFF. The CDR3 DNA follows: TGTGCCAGCAAGATAATAGCGGGAGGGGGGGAGCAGTTCTTC.

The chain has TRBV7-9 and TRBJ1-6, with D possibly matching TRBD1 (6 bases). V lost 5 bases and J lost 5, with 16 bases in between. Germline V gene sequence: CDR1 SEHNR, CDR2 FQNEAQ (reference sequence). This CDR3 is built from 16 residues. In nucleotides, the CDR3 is TGTGCCAGCAGCCGGGGGGCTCTTCAGAATAATTCACCCCTCCACTTT. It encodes CASSRGALQNNSPLHF.

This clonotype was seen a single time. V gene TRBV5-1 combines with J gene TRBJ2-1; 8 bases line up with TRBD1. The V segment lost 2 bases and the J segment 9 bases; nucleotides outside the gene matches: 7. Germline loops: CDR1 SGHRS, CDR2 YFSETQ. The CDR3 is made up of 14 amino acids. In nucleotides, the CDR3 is TGCGCCAGCAGCTTCCCTCAGGGGGCGGGTGAGCAGTTCTTC. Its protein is CASSFPQGAGEQFF.

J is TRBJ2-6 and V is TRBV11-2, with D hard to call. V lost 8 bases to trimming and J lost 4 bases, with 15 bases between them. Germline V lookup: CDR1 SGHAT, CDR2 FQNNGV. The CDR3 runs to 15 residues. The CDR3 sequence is CASASIRSGANVLTF. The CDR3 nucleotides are TGTGCCAGCGCGAGTATTAGGTCGGGGGCCAACGTCCTGACTTTC.

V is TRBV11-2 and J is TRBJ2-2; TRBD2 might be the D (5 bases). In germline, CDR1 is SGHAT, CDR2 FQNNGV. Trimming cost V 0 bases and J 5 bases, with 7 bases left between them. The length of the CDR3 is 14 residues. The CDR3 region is CASSLDPGTGELFF. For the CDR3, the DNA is TGTGCCAGCAGCTTAGACCCGGGGACCGGGGAGCTGTTTTTT.

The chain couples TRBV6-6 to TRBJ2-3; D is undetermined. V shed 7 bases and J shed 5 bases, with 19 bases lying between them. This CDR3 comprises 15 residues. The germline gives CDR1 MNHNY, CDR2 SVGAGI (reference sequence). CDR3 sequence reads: CASTAGVGPGDTQYF. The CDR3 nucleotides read TGTGCCAGCACCGCCGGAGTGGGCCCTGGAGATACGCAGTATTTT.

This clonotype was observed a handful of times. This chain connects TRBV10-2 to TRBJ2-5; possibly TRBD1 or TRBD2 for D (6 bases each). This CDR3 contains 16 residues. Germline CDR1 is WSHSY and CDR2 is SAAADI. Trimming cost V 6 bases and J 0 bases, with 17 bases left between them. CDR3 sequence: CASSDRWRDDQETQYF. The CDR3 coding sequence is TGCGCCAGCAGCGACAGGTGGCGGGACGACCAAGAGACCCAGTACTTC.

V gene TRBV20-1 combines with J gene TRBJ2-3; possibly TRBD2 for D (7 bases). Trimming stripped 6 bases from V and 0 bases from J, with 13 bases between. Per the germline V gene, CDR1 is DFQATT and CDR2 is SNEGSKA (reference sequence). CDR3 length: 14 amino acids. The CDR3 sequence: CSASGRGSTDTQYF. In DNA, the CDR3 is TGCAGTGCCTCGGGGAGGGGGAGCACAGATACGCAGTATTTT.

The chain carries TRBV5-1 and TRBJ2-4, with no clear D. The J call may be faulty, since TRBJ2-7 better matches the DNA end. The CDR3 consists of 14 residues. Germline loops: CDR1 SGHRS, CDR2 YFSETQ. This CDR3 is CASSLVPDHYEQYF. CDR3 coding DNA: TGCGCCAGCAGCTTGGTTCCAGACCACTACGAGCAGTACTTC.

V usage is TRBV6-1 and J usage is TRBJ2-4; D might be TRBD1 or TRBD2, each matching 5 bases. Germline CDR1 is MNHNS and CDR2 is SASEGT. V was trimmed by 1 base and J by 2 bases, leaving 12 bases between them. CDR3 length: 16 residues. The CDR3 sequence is CASSEGGILTKNIQYF. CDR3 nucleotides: TGTGCCAGCAGTGAAGGGGGGATCCTTACCAAAAACATTCAGTACTTC.

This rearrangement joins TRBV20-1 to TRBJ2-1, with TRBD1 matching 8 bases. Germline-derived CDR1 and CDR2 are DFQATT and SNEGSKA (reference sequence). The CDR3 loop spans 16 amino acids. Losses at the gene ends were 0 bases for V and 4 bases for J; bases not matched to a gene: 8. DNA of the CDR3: TGCAGTGCTAGAGAATGGGACAGGCGAAAGTACAATGAGCAGTTCTTC. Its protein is CSAREWDRRKYNEQFF.